Presented here are 17 T cell receptor beta chains from one specimen sequenced in a study of response to subunit inactivated influenza vaccine. TCRdb processed the RT-PCR reads anew with MiXCR; each CDR3 protein has one entry. Of approximately 480,000 distinct CDR3 sequences listed, over 9.5% were seen once; the top ten hold 12%. This material consisted of PBMCs from blood, taken roughly 47 days after vaccination. The receptors were sampled from a man aged 50-60 years who received an inactivated influenza vaccine.

This clonotype was detected a few times. The J gene is TRBJ2-1, the V gene TRBV20-1, with D possibly called TRBD1 or TRBD2 (5 bases each). CDR3 length: 15 residues. Germline V gene data show CDR1 as DFQATT and CDR2 as SNEGSKA (reference sequence). Between the trimmed V and J ends, which lost 3 bases and 6 bases, there was a span of 18 bases. This chain's CDR3 is CSARGPSSIANEQFF. DNA for the CDR3: TGCAGTGCTAGGGGACCGTCCAGTATTGCCAATGAGCAGTTCTTC.

The chain recombines TRBV5-5 with TRBJ2-7; D not certain. The CDR3 totals 16 residues. The germline V gene has CDR1 SGHKS and CDR2 YYEKEE (reference sequence). Trimming left V 0 bases short and J 0 bases short, with 13 bases between. DNA for the CDR3: TGTGCCAGCAGCTTGGGACCGCAACCTAGCTCCTACGAGCAGTACTTC. Its protein product is CASSLGPQPSSYEQYF.

This clonotype was counted many times. The chain combines TRBV12-3 or TRBV12-4 with TRBJ2-7; D unresolved. Deletions cut 5 bases from V and 1 base from J, with 12 bases between. This CDR3 has 14 residues. The DNA for the CDR3 is TGTGCCAGCAGTCATCCGACCTATTCCTACGAGCAGTACTTC. It encodes CASSHPTYSYEQYF.

This clonotype came up many times. This rearrangement joins TRBV6-5 to TRBJ2-7; D gene ambiguous. CDR1 is MNHEY and CDR2 is SVGAGI in the germline V gene. Trimming left V 6 bases short and J 3 bases short, with 15 bases between. The CDR3 is 14 amino acids. CDR3 DNA sequence: TGTGCCAGCAGCGAACGTGGCTTTAGCTACGAGCAGTACTTC. Translating gives CASSERGFSYEQYF.

The V gene is TRBV3-1, the J gene TRBJ2-7; TRBD1 aligns across 9 bases. V was clipped by 4 bases and J by 5 bases; unmatched bases: 12. Germline CDR1 and CDR2: LGHDT and YNNKEL (reference sequence). The length of the CDR3 is 16 residues. CDR3 loop: CASSPTGRQGGHEQYF. The CDR3 DNA reads TGTGCCAGCAGCCCGACCGGGAGACAGGGGGGCCACGAGCAGTACTTC.

In this sample, this clonotype turned up a few times. The J gene is TRBJ2-7, the V gene TRBV28; 14 bases are a match to TRBD2. Germline-derived CDR1 and CDR2 are MDHEN and SYDVKM. This CDR3 is built from 21 residues. With 3 bases clipped from V and 0 bases from J, the junction kept 16 bases outside the gene matches. The CDR3 loop reads CASSFPVLGLAGVGTSYEQYF. The CDR3 DNA reads as TGTGCCAGCAGTTTCCCTGTCTTGGGACTAGCGGGAGTGGGTACCTCCTACGAGCAGTACTTC.

This clonotype was recorded a few times. The J gene is TRBJ2-2, the V gene TRBV3-1; TRBD1 aligns across 10 bases. The CDR3 contains 15 residues. In germline, CDR1 is LGHDT, CDR2 YNNKEL (reference sequence). The J segment lost 6 bases and the V segment lost 3 bases, leaving 4 bases of the junction unmatched. CDR3 nucleotide sequence: TGTGCCAGCAGCCACGGACAGGGGGGACCCGGGGAGCTGTTTTTT. Translating it yields CASSHGQGGPGELFF.

The chain is built from TRBV15 and TRBJ2-3, with a tentative D call TRBD2 (6 bases). The CDR3 totals 15 residues. CDR1 and CDR2 from the germline V gene are LNHNV and YYDKDF (reference sequence). V gave up 1 base and J gave up 3 bases, with 11 bases separating them. CDR3 in DNA: TGTGCCACCAGCAGAGTATTAGCGGCAACAGATACGCAGTATTTT. Amino acids: CATSRVLAATDTQYF.

This clonotype was recorded at least ten times. This rearrangement joins TRBV12-3 or TRBV12-4 to TRBJ1-1, with D uncertain. V was clipped by 1 base and J by 6 bases, with 6 bases between them. The CDR3 is made up of 12 amino acids. This chain's CDR3 is CASSLVVAEAFF. The CDR3 nucleotides are TGTGCCAGCAGTTTAGTGGTGGCTGAAGCTTTCTTT.

In its sample, this clonotype was seen a few times. The CDR3 nucleotides read TGTGCCAGCAGCTTGGGAGGGCGGGGGTTTGGCGAGCAGTACTTC. This codes for CASSLGGRGFGEQYF. The chain is built from TRBV5-4 and TRBJ2-7; 7 bases align to TRBD2. Germline V lookup: CDR1 SGHNT, CDR2 YYREEE (reference sequence). J was trimmed by 6 bases and V by 0 bases; bases with no gene match: 9. The length of the CDR3 is 15 residues.

This clonotype was observed a handful of times. The V gene is TRBV10-3, the J gene TRBJ1-4; D perhaps matches TRBD1 (5 bases). This CDR3 comprises 14 residues. Between the trimmed V and J ends, which lost 4 bases and 3 bases, there was a span of 9 bases. Germline-derived CDR1 and CDR2 are ENHRY and SYGVKD. CDR3 sequence (DNA): TGTGCCATCAGTGTTGGGGACGCTAATGAAAAACTGTTTTTT. As protein: CAISVGDANEKLFF.

At least ten counts were recorded for this clonotype. The chain couples TRBV7-8 to TRBJ1-3; tentative D call: TRBD1 (5 bases). The ends were cut back, 3 bases at V and 4 bases at J, with 7 bases in the middle. From germline, CDR1 is SGHVS and CDR2 FQNEAQ. The CDR3 length is 13 residues. CDR3 sequence reads: CASSFNRGNTIYF. The DNA of the CDR3 is TGTGCCAGCAGCTTTAACAGGGGAAACACCATATATTTT.

This clonotype has just a few counts. The V gene is TRBV12-3 or TRBV12-4, the J gene TRBJ1-5; unclear D gene. The CDR3 covers 14 residues. The V gene lost 6 bases and the J gene lost 0 bases, with 9 bases spanning the gap. CDR3 sequence (DNA): TGTGCCAGCAGCCAGACCCCTAGCAATCAGCCCCAGCATTTT. Translating it yields CASSQTPSNQPQHF.

The rearrangement joins TRBV5-1 to TRBJ1-1, with 7 bases identical to TRBD1. CDR1 is SGHRS, CDR2 YFSETQ, per germline. V was pared by 5 bases and J by 3 bases, with 4 bases of the junction left unmatched. This CDR3 is built from 13 residues. CDR3 loop: CASSSDRDTEAFF. CDR3 DNA: TGCGCCAGCAGTTCAGACAGGGACACTGAAGCTTTCTTT.

The table lists this clonotype with many counts. The chain has TRBV4-2 and TRBJ2-3; D unresolved. V was clipped by 1 base and J by 1 base, with 6 bases between them. The CDR3 extends over 14 amino acids. CDR1 is LGHNA and CDR2 is YNFKEQ in the germline V gene. The DNA for the CDR3 is TGTGCCAGCAGCCAAGGACGGGGCACAGATACGCAGTATTTT. Its protein product is CASSQGRGTDTQYF.

This clonotype was observed a handful of times. This chain connects TRBV3-1 to TRBJ2-2; D gene unclear. V was shortened by 0 bases and J by 0 bases, with 8 bases between the two germline ends. CDR1 is LGHDT, CDR2 YNNKEL, per germline (reference sequence). CDR3 length: 16 residues. The CDR3 DNA is TGTGCCAGCAGCCAAGACTTGGTTGCGAACACCGGGGAGCTGTTTTTT. It is translated as CASSQDLVANTGELFF.

The rearrangement joins TRBV14 to TRBJ2-1; D possibly corresponds to TRBD2 (6 bases). Trimming removed 0 bases from V and 4 bases from J, with 13 bases in between. The germline V gene has CDR1 SGHDN and CDR2 FVKESK. This CDR3 comprises 16 residues. The CDR3 spells CASSQERTMTYNEQFF. CDR3 sequence (DNA): TGTGCCAGCAGCCAAGAGAGGACTATGACATACAATGAGCAGTTCTTC.